These 25 T cell receptor beta chains were sequenced from one sample in a study of shared clonotypes between healthy human individuals. Measured with immunoSEQ multiplex PCR; TCRdb has only the in-frame clones, and not every one. The table shows about 2.4 million clones, with approximately 94% occurring only once. Material: naive CD4+ T cells from PBMCs. Subset defined: CD45RA+ positively selected. The receptor source for this set is a man aged 18 to 29 in good health. Some clones in this sample may be carry-over from other donors' samples.

Worth noting for this clone: Additional DNA sequences in this sample encode the identical CDR3. The chain couples TRBV6-5 to TRBJ1-1, with D possibly TRBD1 on 5 matching bases. There are 13 residues in the CDR3. Germline loops: CDR1 MNHEY, CDR2 SVGAGI. The germline V and J ends were trimmed by 6 bases and 0 bases, with 8 bases remaining between them. The CDR3 spells CASRGQMNTEAFF. The DNA for the CDR3 is TGTGCCAGCAGGGGGCAAATGAACACTGAAGCTTTCTTT.

A note on this clone: Other DNA variants within this sample encode the same CDR3. The chain uses TRBV5-5 and TRBJ2-3; D unresolved. The CDR3 extends over 14 amino acids. V dropped 0 bases and J dropped 5 bases, with 10 bases sitting between them. Looked up from germline, CDR1 is SGHKS and CDR2 is YYEKEE (reference sequence). The CDR3, as DNA: TGTGCCAGCAGCTTGGGGGGAAGTGGAGATACGCAGTATTTT. Protein: CASSLGGSGDTQYF.

This chain connects TRBV11-1 to TRBJ1-1; D gene uncertain. V was pared by 0 bases and J by 3 bases, with 8 bases between. The germline V gene encodes CDR1 SGHAT and CDR2 FQDESV (reference sequence). This CDR3 is 14 amino acids long. CDR3 nucleotides: TGTGCCAGCAGCTTAGCAACTTGGGACACTGAAGCTTTCTTT. Its translation is CASSLATWDTEAFF.

The table lists this clone with a few counts. The chain employs TRBV7-2 and TRBJ2-1, with 7 bases identical to TRBD2. The CDR3 has 12 residues. Looked up from germline, CDR1 is SGHTA and CDR2 is FQGNSA. With 5 bases clipped from V and 10 bases from J, the junction kept 5 bases outside the gene matches. Written as DNA, the CDR3 is TGTGCCAGCAGCACCCCTAGCGGCGAGCAGTTCTTC. Encoded protein: CASSTPSGEQFF.

CDR3 loop: CASSPWTGENEQFF. The CDR3 DNA reads TGTGCCAGCAGCCCCTGGACAGGGGAGAATGAGCAGTTCTTC. The V gene is TRBV9, the J gene TRBJ2-1, with 9 positions matching TRBD1. This CDR3 has 14 residues. Per germline, CDR1 SGDLS and CDR2 YYNGEE. Trimming cost V 4 bases and J 7 bases; bases outside gene matches: 6.

This rearrangement joins TRBV28 to TRBJ2-3; D might be TRBD2 (6 bases). V dropped 5 bases and J dropped 2 bases, with 14 bases sitting between them. Germline V gives CDR1 MDHEN, CDR2 SYDVKM. The CDR3 is made up of 15 amino acids. CDR3 bases: TGTGCCAGCAGTCTTACTAGCAGACCCACAGATACGCAGTATTTT. Residues: CASSLTSRPTDTQYF.

This rearrangement joins TRBV28 to TRBJ2-1, with TRBD2 identical over 9 bases. The germline V gene encodes CDR1 MDHEN and CDR2 SYDVKM. The CDR3 is 15 amino acids. Unmatched junction bases numbered 12, after V lost 3 bases and J lost 12 bases. CDR3 amino acids: CASSFSGTSWSWQFF. DNA for the CDR3: TGTGCCAGCAGTTTCTCCGGGACTAGCTGGTCCTGGCAGTTCTTC.

The J gene is TRBJ2-5, the V gene TRBV7-6; 7 bases are a match to TRBD1. The J call is in doubt because the DNA end fits TRBJ2-7 better. Germline-derived CDR1 and CDR2 are SGHVS and FNYEAQ. The CDR3 length is 16 residues. The CDR3 region is CASSLDDRTGTYEQYF. DNA for the CDR3: TGTGCCAGCAGCTTAGACGACCGGACAGGTACCTACGAGCAGTACTTC.

This clone was seen a single time. V and J are TRBV15 and TRBJ1-5; the D gene is possibly TRBD1 (6 bases). Between the trimmed V and J ends, which lost 0 bases and 5 bases, there was a span of 14 bases. Germline-derived CDR1 and CDR2 are LNHNV and YYDKDF (reference sequence). This CDR3 has 16 residues. The CDR3 spells CATSRDGRGGDQPQHF. The CDR3 DNA is TGTGCCACCAGCAGAGATGGCAGGGGTGGCGATCAGCCCCAGCATTTT.

A single count supports this clone. The chain couples TRBV5-1 to TRBJ2-3, with 7 bases aligning to TRBD2. The CDR3 extends over 15 amino acids. The germline gives CDR1 SGHRS, CDR2 YFSETQ. The V gene end was trimmed by 4 bases and the J gene end by 4 bases; junction bases not matched to a gene: 9. The CDR3 loop reads CASSPTGGAADTQYF. Here the CDR3 DNA reads TGCGCCAGCAGCCCTACGGGGGGAGCGGCAGATACGCAGTATTTT.

J is TRBJ1-1 and V is TRBV28; 8 positions match TRBD1. V dropped 5 bases and J dropped 10; count of bases not matched to a gene: 6. The germline V gene encodes CDR1 MDHEN and CDR2 SYDVKM. The CDR3 runs 12 residues. The CDR3 nucleotides read TGTGCCAGCAGTATCGGACAGGGAAGAGCTTTCTTT. This sequence encodes CASSIGQGRAFF.

Details on this clone: Other nucleotide sequences in the sample specify the same CDR3. This chain joins TRBV7-9 and TRBJ1-2; D gene uncertain. The CDR3 totals 12 residues. With 4 bases removed from V and 4 bases from J, the gap between germline ends came to 7 bases. Looked up from germline, CDR1 is SEHNR and CDR2 is FQNEAQ (reference sequence). Here the CDR3 reads CASSSGGYGYTF. The CDR3 DNA reads TGTGCCAGCAGCTCGGGAGGCTATGGCTACACCTTC.

The gene calls are TRBV28 and TRBJ1-1; possible D gene TRBD1, 6 bases. Trimming shortened V by 4 bases and J by 4 bases, and 10 bases separated the two germline ends. The length of the CDR3 is 13 residues. Germline CDR1 is MDHEN and CDR2 is SYDVKM. This CDR3 is CASSSGVVTEAFF. The CDR3 coding sequence is TGTGCCAGCAGTTCAGGGGTAGTCACTGAAGCTTTCTTT.

The chain couples TRBV9 to TRBJ2-1, with TRBD2 as a possible D gene (6 bases). CDR1 and CDR2 from the germline V gene are SGDLS and YYNGEE. V lost 0 bases to trimming and J lost 8 bases, with 15 bases between them. This CDR3 comprises 15 residues. CDR3 residues: CASSVEDGSWYEQFF. DNA of the CDR3: TGTGCCAGCAGCGTAGAGGACGGGAGTTGGTATGAGCAGTTCTTC.

The genes are TRBV27 and TRBJ1-2; D gene ambiguous. Trimming cost V 5 bases and J 8 bases, with 18 bases left between them. Per germline, CDR1 MNHEY and CDR2 SMNVEV (reference sequence). The CDR3 covers 14 residues. The chain's CDR3 is CASSGSDPKGGYTF. Here the CDR3 DNA reads TGTGCCAGCAGTGGCTCAGACCCAAAGGGCGGCTACACCTTC.

This clone was counted a single time. This rearrangement joins TRBV5-1 to TRBJ2-7; 10 bases are a match to TRBD2. The CDR3 spans 15 residues. CDR1 and CDR2 from the germline V gene are SGHRS and YFSETQ. The ends lost 4 bases at V and 4 bases at J; junction bases unmatched: 8. The CDR3 spells CASSPGLAERYEQYF. The CDR3 region has the DNA TGCGCCAGCAGCCCCGGACTAGCGGAACGATACGAGCAGTACTTC.

This clone has a single count. The J gene is TRBJ2-7, the V gene TRBV27, with TRBD2 matching over 8 bases. The CDR3 sequence is 12 residues long. The junction had 7 bases not matched to a gene; V was cut back by 5 bases and J by 10 bases. Germline V CDR1 and CDR2: MNHEY, SMNVEV (reference sequence). CDR3 sequence: CASSPTSGTQYF. Here the CDR3 DNA reads TGTGCCAGCAGTCCTACTAGCGGTACCCAGTACTTC.

This clone was observed once. The genes are TRBV5-1 and TRBJ2-5; 9 nucleotides line up with TRBD2. V shed 0 bases, J shed 1 base, and the junction held 4 bases outside the gene matches. Germline lookup yields CDR1 SGHRS and CDR2 YFSETQ. The CDR3 is made up of 16 amino acids. The CDR3 is CASSLETSGAQETQYF. DNA of the CDR3: TGCGCCAGCAGCTTGGAGACTAGCGGCGCCCAAGAGACCCAGTACTTC.

The CDR3, as DNA: TGTGCCATCAGGGTAGACAGGGATCAGCCCCAGCATTTT. This encodes CAIRVDRDQPQHF. The chain employs TRBV10-3 and TRBJ1-5; 7 nucleotides match TRBD1. The CDR3 loop spans 13 amino acids. V shed 6 bases, J shed 5 bases, and the junction held 4 bases outside the gene matches. Germline lookup yields CDR1 ENHRY and CDR2 SYGVKD.

V usage is TRBV29-1 and J usage is TRBJ1-1; 8 nucleotides match TRBD1. The germline CDR1 and CDR2 sequences are SQVTM and ANQGSEA. Trimming removed 7 bases from V and 2 bases from J; junction bases left unmatched: 6. CDR3 length: 13 residues. CDR3 region: CSARQGTNTEAFF. Written as DNA, the CDR3 is TGCAGCGCTCGACAGGGGACAAACACTGAAGCTTTCTTT.

The rearrangement uses TRBV28 and TRBJ2-7; D tentatively fits TRBD1 or TRBD2 (6 bases each). The CDR3 runs 16 residues. Per the germline V gene, CDR1 is MDHEN and CDR2 is SYDVKM. V lost 7 bases and J 0 bases, leaving 19 bases between the germline ends. Here the CDR3 reads CASTPPGALSSYEQYF. DNA for the CDR3: TGTGCCAGCACTCCCCCGGGGGCGTTAAGCTCCTACGAGCAGTACTTC.

The V call is TRBV28, the J call TRBJ1-5, with 7 bases aligning to TRBD1. CDR1 is MDHEN and CDR2 is SYDVKM in the germline V gene. There are 15 residues in the CDR3. The V gene end was trimmed by 2 bases and the J gene end by 7 bases; junction bases not matched to a gene: 8. CDR3 sequence reads: CASSLGDRAGQPQHF. Here the CDR3 DNA reads TGTGCCAGCAGTTTAGGTGACAGGGCGGGGCAGCCCCAGCATTTT.

This clone appeared a single time. The CDR3 DNA sequence: TGTGCCAGCAGCCGACTACTCGCAGGGGCTGGAAACACCATATATTTT. Its translation is CASSRLLAGAGNTIYF. The V gene is TRBV7-2, the J gene TRBJ1-3; D is perhaps TRBD1 (6 bases). V shed 5 bases and J shed 2 bases, with 16 bases lying between them. The length of the CDR3 is 16 residues. Germline-derived CDR1 and CDR2 are SGHTA and FQGNSA.

The gene calls are TRBV6-5 and TRBJ1-4, with D perhaps TRBD1 (6 bases). V was shortened by 5 bases and J by 9 bases, with 16 bases between the two germline ends. The germline V gene encodes CDR1 MNHEY and CDR2 SVGAGI. This CDR3 comprises 14 residues. CDR3 nucleotides: TGTGCCAGCAGTCTCAACAGGGCGGGGAAAAAACTGTTTTTT. Its protein product is CASSLNRAGKKLFF.

The chain has TRBV29-1 and TRBJ2-3; D call uncertain. Trimming removed 5 bases at V and 10 bases at J, with 13 bases between. The CDR3 extends over 11 amino acids. The germline CDR1 and CDR2 sequences are SQVTM and ANQGSEA. The CDR3 protein is CSVSEIPSQYF. CDR3 sequence (DNA): TGCAGCGTTTCTGAGATTCCATCGCAGTATTTT.